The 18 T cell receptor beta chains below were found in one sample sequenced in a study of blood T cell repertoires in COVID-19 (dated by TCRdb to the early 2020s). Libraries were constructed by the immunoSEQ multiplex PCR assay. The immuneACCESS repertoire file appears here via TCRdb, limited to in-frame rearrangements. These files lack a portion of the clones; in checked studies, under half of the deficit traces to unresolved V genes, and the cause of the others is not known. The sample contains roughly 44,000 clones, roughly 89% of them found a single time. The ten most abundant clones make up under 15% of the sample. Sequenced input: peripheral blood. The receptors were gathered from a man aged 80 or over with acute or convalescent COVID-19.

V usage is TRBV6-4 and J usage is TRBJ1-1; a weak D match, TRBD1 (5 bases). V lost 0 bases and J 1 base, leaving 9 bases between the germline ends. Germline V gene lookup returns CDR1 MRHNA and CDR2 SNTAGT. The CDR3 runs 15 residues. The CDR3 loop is CASSDSAGWNTEAFF. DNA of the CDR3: TGTGCCAGCAGTGACTCCGCAGGGTGGAACACTGAAGCTTTCTTT.

CDR3 protein: CSVREGGHEQYF. The CDR3 DNA follows: TGCAGCGTCAGGGAGGGGGGGCACGAGCAGTACTTC. The chain couples TRBV29-1 to TRBJ2-7, with D perhaps matching TRBD2 (7 bases). CDR1 is SQVTM and CDR2 is ANQGSEA in the germline V gene. Trimming removed 6 bases from V and 5 bases from J, with 14 bases in between. CDR3 length: 12 amino acids.

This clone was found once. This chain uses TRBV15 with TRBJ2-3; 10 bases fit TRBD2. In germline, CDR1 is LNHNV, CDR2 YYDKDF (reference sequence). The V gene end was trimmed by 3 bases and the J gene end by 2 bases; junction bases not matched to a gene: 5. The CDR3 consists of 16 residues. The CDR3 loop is CATSRGGLAATDTQYF. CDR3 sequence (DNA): TGTGCCACCAGCAGGGGCGGACTAGCGGCCACAGATACGCAGTATTTT.

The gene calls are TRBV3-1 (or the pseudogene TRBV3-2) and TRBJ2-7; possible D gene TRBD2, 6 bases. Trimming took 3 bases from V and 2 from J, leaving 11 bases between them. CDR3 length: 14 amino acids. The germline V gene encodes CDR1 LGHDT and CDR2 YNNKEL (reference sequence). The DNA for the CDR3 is TGTGCCAGCAGCCACGGGGGACTCACCTACGAGCAGTACTTC. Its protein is CASSHGGLTYEQYF.

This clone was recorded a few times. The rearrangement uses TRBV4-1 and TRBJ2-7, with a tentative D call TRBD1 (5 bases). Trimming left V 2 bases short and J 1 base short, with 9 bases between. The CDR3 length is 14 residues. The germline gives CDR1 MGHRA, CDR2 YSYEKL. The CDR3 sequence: CASSQRSGSYEQYF. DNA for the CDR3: TGCGCCAGCAGCCAACGGTCAGGGTCCTACGAGCAGTACTTC.

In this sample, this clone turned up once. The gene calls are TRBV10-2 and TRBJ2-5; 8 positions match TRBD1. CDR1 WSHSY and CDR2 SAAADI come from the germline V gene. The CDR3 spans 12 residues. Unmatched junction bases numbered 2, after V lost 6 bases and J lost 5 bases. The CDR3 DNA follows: TGCGCCAGCAGAACAGGGGGGGAGACCCAGTACTTC. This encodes CASRTGGETQYF.

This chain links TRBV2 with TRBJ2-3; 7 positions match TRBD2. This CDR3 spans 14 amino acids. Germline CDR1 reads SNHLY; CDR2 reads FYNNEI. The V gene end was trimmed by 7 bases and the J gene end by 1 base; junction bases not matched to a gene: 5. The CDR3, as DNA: TGTGCCAGCAAAATCAGCGGGGGCACAGATACGCAGTATTTT. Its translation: CASKISGGTDTQYF.

The CDR3 loop is CASSSRPSNTEAFF. The CDR3 DNA follows: TGTGCCAGCAGTTCGCGCCCATCGAACACTGAAGCTTTCTTT. The J gene is TRBJ1-1, the V gene TRBV27; no firm D call. Between the trimmed V and J ends, which lost 4 bases and 1 base, there was a span of 10 bases. CDR3 length: 14 residues. The germline CDR1 and CDR2 sequences are MNHEY and SMNVEV (reference sequence).

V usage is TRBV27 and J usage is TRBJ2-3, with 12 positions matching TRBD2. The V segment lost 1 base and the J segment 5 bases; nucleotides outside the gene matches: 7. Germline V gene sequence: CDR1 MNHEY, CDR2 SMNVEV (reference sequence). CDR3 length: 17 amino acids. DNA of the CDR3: TGTGCCAGCAGTTTATGGCTAGCGGGGGGGCGGGGAGATACGCAGTATTTT. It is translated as CASSLWLAGGRGDTQYF.

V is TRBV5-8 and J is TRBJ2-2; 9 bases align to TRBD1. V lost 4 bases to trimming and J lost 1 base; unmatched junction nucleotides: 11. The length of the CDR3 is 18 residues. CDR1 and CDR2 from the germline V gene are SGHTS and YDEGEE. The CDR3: CASSLTTGGLRNTGELFF. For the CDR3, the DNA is TGTGCCAGCAGCCTCACAACAGGGGGCCTCAGGAACACCGGGGAGCTGTTTTTT.

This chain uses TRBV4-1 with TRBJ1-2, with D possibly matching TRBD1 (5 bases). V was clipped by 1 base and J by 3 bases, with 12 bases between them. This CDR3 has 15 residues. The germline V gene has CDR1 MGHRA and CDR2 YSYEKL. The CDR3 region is CASSQGGRGYYGYTF. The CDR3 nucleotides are TGCGCCAGCAGCCAAGGGGGTCGGGGGTACTATGGCTACACCTTC.

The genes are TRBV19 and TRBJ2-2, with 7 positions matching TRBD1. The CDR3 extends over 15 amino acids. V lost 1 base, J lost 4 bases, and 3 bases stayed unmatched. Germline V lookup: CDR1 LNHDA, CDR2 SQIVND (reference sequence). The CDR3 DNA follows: TGTGCCAGTAGTATAGGGAACAGGGGCACCGGGGAGCTGTTTTTT. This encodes CASSIGNRGTGELFF. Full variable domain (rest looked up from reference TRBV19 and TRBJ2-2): DGGITQSPKYLFRKEGQNVTLSCEQNLNHDAMYWYRQDPGQGLRLIYYSQIVNDFQKGDIAEGYSVSREKKESFPLTVTSAQKNPTAFYLCASSIGNRGTGELFFGEGSRLTVL.

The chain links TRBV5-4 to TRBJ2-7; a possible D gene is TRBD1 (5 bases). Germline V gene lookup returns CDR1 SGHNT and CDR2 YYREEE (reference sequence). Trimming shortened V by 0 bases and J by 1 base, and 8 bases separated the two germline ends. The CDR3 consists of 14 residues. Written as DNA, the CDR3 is TGTGCCAGCAGCTTGGACAGGTATTCCTACGAGCAGTACTTC. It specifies CASSLDRYSYEQYF.

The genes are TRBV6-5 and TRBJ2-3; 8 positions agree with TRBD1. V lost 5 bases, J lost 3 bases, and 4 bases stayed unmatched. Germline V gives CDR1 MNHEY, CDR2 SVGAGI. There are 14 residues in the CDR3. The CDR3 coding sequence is TGTGCCAGCAGTCGCACAGGGGGAACAGATACGCAGTATTTT. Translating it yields CASSRTGGTDTQYF.

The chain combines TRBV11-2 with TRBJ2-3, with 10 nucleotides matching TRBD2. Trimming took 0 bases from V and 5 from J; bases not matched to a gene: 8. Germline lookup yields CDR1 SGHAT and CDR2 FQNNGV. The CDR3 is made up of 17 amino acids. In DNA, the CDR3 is TGTGCCAGCAGCTTAGATCCGGGGGCTAGCGGGGGAGATACGCAGTATTTT. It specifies CASSLDPGASGGDTQYF.

The CDR3, as DNA: TGTGCCAGCATGGAGATTTTGAACACTGAAGCTTTCTTT. This sequence encodes CASMEILNTEAFF. This rearrangement joins TRBV6-5 to TRBJ1-1; D uncertain. CDR1 MNHEY and CDR2 SVGAGI come from the germline V gene. The V gene lost 7 bases and the J gene lost 0 bases, with 9 bases spanning the gap. CDR3 length equals 13 residues.

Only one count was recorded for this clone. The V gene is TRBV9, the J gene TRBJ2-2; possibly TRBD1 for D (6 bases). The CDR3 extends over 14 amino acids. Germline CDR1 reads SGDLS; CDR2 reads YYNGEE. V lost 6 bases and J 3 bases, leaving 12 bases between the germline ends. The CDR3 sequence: CASTRDTDTGELFF. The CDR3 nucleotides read TGTGCCAGCACCCGGGACACCGACACCGGGGAGCTGTTTTTT.

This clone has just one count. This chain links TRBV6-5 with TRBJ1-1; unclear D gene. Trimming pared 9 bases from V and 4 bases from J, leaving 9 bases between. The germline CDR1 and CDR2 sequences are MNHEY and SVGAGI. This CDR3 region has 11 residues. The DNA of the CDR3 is TGTGCCAGTCTTCGGGGCACTGAAGCTTTCTTT. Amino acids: CASLRGTEAFF.